Below, one T cell receptor beta chain is given with its context. The target antigen is unknown. The CDR3 is 16 residues long. CDR1 WSHSY and CDR2 SAAADI come from the germline V gene. Time point of the sample: longitudinal time-point 3. The cDNA was generated by 5'RACE with 10-nucleotide random UMIs. MiXCR, run by TCRdb on the 5' RACE reads, gives a single entry per CDR3 protein. The table includes approximately 100,000 distinct CDR3 sequences, roughly 10% detected once. This entry is derived from a study of neurological immune-mediated disorders. Whole-study results and caveats: The study found no CDR3 amino acid sequences shared by expanded clones across subjects, suggesting private repertoires in all groups.

This sequence originates from a female donor with HTLV-1-associated myelopathy (HAM/TSP). The source material was PBMCs. V and J are TRBV10-2 and TRBJ2-7; D possibly uses TRBD1 or TRBD2 (5 bases each). The J call may be wrong; the DNA end is better matched by TRBJ2-1. CDR3 in amino acids: CASTNEPGRYSYEQFF. CDR3 nucleotide sequence: TGCGCCAGTACAAATGAACCGGGACGGTACTCCTACGAGCAGTTCTTC.